This TCR beta chain was identified during a study of OX40 agonist ivuxolimab in advanced cancers. Overall study findings and caveats: The study found that CD8+ T cells averaged more expanded clones than CD4+.

On this clone itself: Its matching antigen is unknown.

The data were produced by immunoSEQ multiplex PCR, yet TCRdb's version contains in-frame clones alone and is incomplete. The sample includes some 110,000 clones, about nine tenths of them seen just once. Sequences were derived from CD4+ or CD8+ T cells sorted from blood, sampled in a trial of the OX40 agonist ivuxolimab. This receptor was identified in an adult with an advanced solid tumor such as melanoma, head and neck, liver or kidney cancer.

The CDR3 DNA sequence: TGTGCCTGGAGGCCCAGGGGACTTAATGAAAAACTGTTTTTT. Translated, it gives CAWRPRGLNEKLFF. This chain links TRBV30 with TRBJ1-4; TRBD1 is a possible D gene (6 bases). In germline, CDR1 is GTSNPN, CDR2 SVGIG (reference sequence). V was shortened by 3 bases and J by 4 bases, with 12 bases between the two germline ends. The CDR3 totals 14 residues.